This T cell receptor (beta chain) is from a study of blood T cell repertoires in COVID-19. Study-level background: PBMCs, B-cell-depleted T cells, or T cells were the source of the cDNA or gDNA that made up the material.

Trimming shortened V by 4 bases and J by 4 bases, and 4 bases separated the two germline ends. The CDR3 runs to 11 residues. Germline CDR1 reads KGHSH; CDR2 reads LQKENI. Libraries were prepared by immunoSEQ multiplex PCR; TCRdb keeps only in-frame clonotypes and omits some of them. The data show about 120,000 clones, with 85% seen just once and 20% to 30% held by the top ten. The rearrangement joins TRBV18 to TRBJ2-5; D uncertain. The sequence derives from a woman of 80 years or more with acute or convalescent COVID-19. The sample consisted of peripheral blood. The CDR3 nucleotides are TGTGCCAGCTCACGGGCAGAGACCCAGTACTTC. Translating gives CASSRAETQYF.